These 5 T cell receptor beta chains were sequenced from one sample in a study of CD8 T cells in ankylosing spondylitis. The study, taken as a whole, reports: Apparently characteristic of ankylosing spondylitis blood was a TCR beta motif (eight highly homologous variants).

Which antigens these TCRs recognize remains unknown. TCRdb passed the 5' RACE reads through MiXCR, listing each CDR3 protein once. The profile shows 470,000 or so distinct CDR3 sequences, around 26% of them singletons. Sequenced input: blood, either unsorted or a sorted T cell fraction (not recorded which). These receptors were taken from a male donor with ankylosing spondylitis.

This clonotype came up many times. The CDR3 DNA reads as TGTGCCAGCAGAACCATTCGGGGGAATCATCAGCCCCAGCATTTT. Amino acid sequence: CASRTIRGNHQPQHF. The J gene is TRBJ1-5, the V gene TRBV2; perhaps TRBD1 as D (5 bases). The V gene lost 6 bases and the J gene lost 5 bases, with 17 bases spanning the gap. CDR1 SNHLY and CDR2 FYNNEI come from the germline V gene. This CDR3 is built from 15 residues.

The chain combines TRBV29-1 with TRBJ1-1; D is perhaps TRBD1 (6 bases). Between the trimmed V and J ends, which lost 1 base and 1 base, there was a span of 10 bases. There are 14 residues in the CDR3. Germline-derived CDR1 and CDR2 are SQVTM and ANQGSEA. In nucleotides, the CDR3 is TGCAGCGTTGAAGGACAGACAGGGAACACTGAAGCTTTCTTT. This translates into CSVEGQTGNTEAFF.

The chain employs TRBV7-9 and TRBJ2-4, with 11 nucleotides matching TRBD1. The CDR3 is 15 residues long. CDR1 is SEHNR, CDR2 FQNEAQ, per germline (reference sequence). The J segment lost 6 bases and the V segment lost 3 bases, leaving 4 bases of the junction unmatched. The CDR3 sequence: CASSFTGTGGNIQYF. The DNA for the CDR3 is TGTGCCAGCAGCTTTACCGGGACAGGGGGAAACATTCAGTACTTC.

This clonotype has at least ten counts. This rearrangement joins TRBV5-1 to TRBJ2-1, with 13 positions matching TRBD2. This CDR3 contains 15 residues. Germline V gene sequence: CDR1 SGHRS, CDR2 YFSETQ. J lost 5 bases, V lost 4 bases, and 3 bases had no gene match. The CDR3 DNA reads TGCGCCAGCAGCGGAGGACTAGCGGGAGACAATGAGCAGTTCTTC. It encodes CASSGGLAGDNEQFF. Based on the CDR3 plus reference TRBV5-1 and TRBJ2-1, the full variable domain is KAGVTQTPRYLIKTRGQQVTLSCSPISGHRSVSWYQQTPGQGLQFLFEYFSETQRNKGNFPGRFSGRQFSNSRSEMNVSTLELGDSALYLCASSGGLAGDNEQFFGPGTRLTVL.

This rearrangement joins TRBV12-3 or TRBV12-4 to TRBJ2-1; D is unclear. The CDR3 consists of 14 residues. V was pared by 6 bases and J by 1 base, with 10 bases between. The CDR3 here is CASRNRYSYNEQFF. Written as DNA, the CDR3 is TGTGCCAGCAGAAATCGATATTCCTACAATGAGCAGTTCTTC.